This T cell receptor (beta chain) came from a study of identical twins (dated by TCRdb to 2016 to 2017). Some background on the complete study: TCR alpha and beta repertoires from monozygotic twins, unrelated adults of various ages and cord blood were deep-sequenced to test whether fetal clonotypes persist. Replicate twin experiments were performed at different times using different library preparation protocols to rule out contamination.

Every donor in the study was a healthy Caucasian. Three pairs of female monozygotic twins, all aged about 18 to 29 years, made up the twin cohort. Peripheral blood mononuclear cells were the source from which RNA for the TCR libraries was isolated. Remarks on this clonotype: The target of this receptor is not known. Base qualities are not provided; no much larger clone lies one nucleotide away.

The research as a whole found: Compared with coincidental sharing between unrelated individuals, an excess of low generation-probability sequences was observed among out-of-frame TCR alpha sequences shared between twins. Because the same donors could not be followed over many years, the conclusions depended on cross-sectional statistical analysis. The excess sharing between twins in beta out-of-frame sequences was weaker because fewer shared sequences reduced the signal-to-noise ratio. Invariant T cells such as MAIT and iNKT could partly confound zero-insertion analyses, though diverse VJ usage argued against this for most clonotypes. Recombination models systematically underestimated out-of-frame TCR alpha sharing in monozygotic twins but agreed with sharing between unrelated individuals. Fewer insertions were carried by abundant cord blood beta clonotypes; a weaker similar trend was observed in young adult naive repertoires, while no such trend was observed in memory repertoires.

The method behind the library was 5' RACE. Sequencer: Illumina HiSeq 2000. Template switching introduced a universal primer binding site; the final cDNA contained a unique molecular identifier, enabling accurate counting of TCR cDNA molecules. Specific primers in the conserved constant-segment region were used to synthesize first-strand cDNA for the TCR alpha and beta chains. To control for contamination, each cDNA library was double barcoded with a SMART-Mk sample barcode plus Illumina barcodes. TruSeq adapter sequences and Illumina sample barcodes were added in two successive PCR steps. Sequencing of the TCR alpha and beta cDNA libraries was done on the Illumina HiSeq platform using custom primers. As for how the authors treated the data: Raw reads were processed with MiGEC to extract unique molecular identifiers, and MiXCR was used to determine CDR3 positions. Recombination models were inferred per individual with the repgenHMM and IGoR tools using an EM algorithm. The analysis of shared clonotypes was done with the tcR package in R, with sharing normalized by the product of cloneset sizes. To study raw recombination free of thymic and clonal selection effects, out-of-frame nonproductive sequences were analyzed. Through fastp at Q25 and MiXCR, TCRdb rebuilt clones from the public reads, retaining in-frame beta chains. All rows with the same CDR3 protein become a single entry with the most common DNA and genes. V and J calls and clone size were set by TCRdb, not the authors. The sample table lists hundreds of thousands of distinct CDR3 sequences, 8.6% of them with a count of one. Around 0.95% of the sample is in the top ten clones.

Via the germline V gene, CDR1 is SGHTA and CDR2 FQGNSA. Relative to germline, V is missing 10 bases and J is missing 5 bases, with 14 bases of the junction outside any gene match. The CDR3 measures 15 amino acids from cysteine to phenylalanine. Just CDR3 DNA is preserved here, 45 bases in frame from base 1. The sample was also reused in another study, on yellow fever vaccine responses in identical twins. That second report states: According to the authors, in identical twins the way T cells responded to vaccination appeared partly convergent and partly personalized. The study precisely tracked vaccine-responding T cell clones in identical twins.

Material: PBMCs. The TCR comes from a woman between 18 and 29 years old in good health. The chain is assembled from TRBV7-2 and TRBJ2-5, and TRBD2 aligns with 9 junction nucleotides. The CDR3 in this case is CATKGGGGGGETQYF. The DNA reads as follows: TGTGCCACCAAAGGTGGCGGGGGGGGAGGGGAGACCCAGTACTTC.